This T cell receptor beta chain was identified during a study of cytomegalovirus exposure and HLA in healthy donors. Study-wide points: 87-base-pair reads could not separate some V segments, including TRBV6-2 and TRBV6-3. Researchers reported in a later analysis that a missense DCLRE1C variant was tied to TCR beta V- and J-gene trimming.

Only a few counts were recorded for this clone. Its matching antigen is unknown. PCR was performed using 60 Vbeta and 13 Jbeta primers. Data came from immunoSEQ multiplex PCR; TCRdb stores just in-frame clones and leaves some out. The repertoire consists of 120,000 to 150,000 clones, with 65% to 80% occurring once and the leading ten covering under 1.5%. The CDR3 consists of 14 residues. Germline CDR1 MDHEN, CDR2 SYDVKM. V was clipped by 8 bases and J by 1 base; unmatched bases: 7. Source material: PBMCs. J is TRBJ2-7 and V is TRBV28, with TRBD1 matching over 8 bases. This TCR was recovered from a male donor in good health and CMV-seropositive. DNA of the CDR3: TGTGCCAGCGGGGACAGGCTACGGTCCTACGAGCAGTACTTC. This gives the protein CASGDRLRSYEQYF.